This T cell receptor (beta chain) emerged from a study of graft-versus-host responses after intestinal transplantation. Findings and limits, study-wide: Some GvH clones were seen earlier in gut or blood, suggesting intestinal origin.

This clone was seen a handful of times. As yet, its antigen is unknown. The method was immunoSEQ multiplex PCR; TCRdb's version includes in-frame clones alone and lacks a portion of them. Of 60,000 to 75,000 clones in the sample, 70% to 90% were seen once. Germline V gene sequence: CDR1 LNHDA, CDR2 SQIVND (reference sequence). This CDR3 has 15 amino acids. Trimming removed 5 bases at V and 7 bases at J, with 17 bases between. The source material was unstimulated CD8+ T cells sorted from spleen or lymph node cells, sampled before intestinal transplant. The chain has TRBV19 and TRBJ1-4; D may be TRBD1 (5 bases). The clonotype comes from a human donor who received an intestinal transplant. The CDR3 loop is CASSPYRREGEKLFF. CDR3 DNA: TGTGCCAGTAGTCCATACAGGCGGGAAGGTGAAAAACTGTTTTTT.